The T cell receptor beta chain described here comes from a study of technical replicates of blood from a handful of donors. Germline V CDR1 and CDR2: GTSNPN, SVGIG (reference sequence). The CDR3 totals 15 residues. Deletions cut 0 bases from V and 7 bases from J, with 19 bases between. A single count supports this clone. TCRdb's copy holds only in-frame clones and misses some; the assay was immunoSEQ multiplex PCR. There are approximately 78,000 clones in the sample; roughly 92% occur only once, and around 0.34% lies in the top ten. The chain employs TRBV30 and TRBJ2-7, with D perhaps TRBD1 (6 bases). The sample consisted of T cells isolated from PBMCs. The source is a human donor in good health. In nucleotides, the CDR3 is TGTGCCTGGAGTGTACGTGGTCAGTTCAGGGGAGAGCAGTACTTC. Protein product: CAWSVRGQFRGEQYF.